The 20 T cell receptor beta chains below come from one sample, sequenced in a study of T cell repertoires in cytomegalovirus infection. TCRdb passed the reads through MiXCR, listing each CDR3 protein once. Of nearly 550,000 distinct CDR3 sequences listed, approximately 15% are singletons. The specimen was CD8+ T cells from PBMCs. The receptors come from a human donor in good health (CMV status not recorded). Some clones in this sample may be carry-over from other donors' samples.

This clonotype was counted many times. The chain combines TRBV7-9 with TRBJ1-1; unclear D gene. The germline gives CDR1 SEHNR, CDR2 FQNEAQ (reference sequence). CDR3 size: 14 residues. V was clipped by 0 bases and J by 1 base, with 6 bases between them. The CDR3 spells CASSLAAKNTEAFF. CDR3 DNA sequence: TGTGCCAGCAGCTTAGCTGCCAAGAACACTGAAGCTTTCTTT.

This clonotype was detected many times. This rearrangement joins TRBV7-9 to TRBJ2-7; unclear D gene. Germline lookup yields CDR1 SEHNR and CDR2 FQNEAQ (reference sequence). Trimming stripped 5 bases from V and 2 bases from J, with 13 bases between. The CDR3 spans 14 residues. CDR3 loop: CASSPIRPPYEQYF. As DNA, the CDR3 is TGTGCCAGCAGCCCAATCAGACCCCCCTACGAGCAGTACTTC. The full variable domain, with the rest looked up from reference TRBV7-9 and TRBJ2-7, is DTGVSQNPRHKITKRGQNVTFRCDPISEHNRLYWYRQTLGQGPEFLTYFQNEAQLEKSRLLSDRFSAERPKGSFSTLEIQRTEQGDSAMYLCASSPIRPPYEQYFGPGTRLTVT.

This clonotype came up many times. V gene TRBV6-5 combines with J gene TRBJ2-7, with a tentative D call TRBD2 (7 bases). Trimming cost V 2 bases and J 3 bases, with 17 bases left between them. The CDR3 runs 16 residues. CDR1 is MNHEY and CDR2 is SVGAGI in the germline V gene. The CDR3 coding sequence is TGTGCCAGCAGTTACCCCCTGGGAGGGGGGAACTACGAGCAGTACTTC. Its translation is CASSYPLGGGNYEQYF.

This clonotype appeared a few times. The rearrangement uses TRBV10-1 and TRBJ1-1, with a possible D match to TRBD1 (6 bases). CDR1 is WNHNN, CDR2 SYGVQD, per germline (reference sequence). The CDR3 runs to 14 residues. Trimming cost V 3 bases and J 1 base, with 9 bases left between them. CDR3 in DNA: TGCGCCAGCAGTGAAACAGGGACGAACACTGAAGCTTTCTTT. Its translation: CASSETGTNTEAFF.

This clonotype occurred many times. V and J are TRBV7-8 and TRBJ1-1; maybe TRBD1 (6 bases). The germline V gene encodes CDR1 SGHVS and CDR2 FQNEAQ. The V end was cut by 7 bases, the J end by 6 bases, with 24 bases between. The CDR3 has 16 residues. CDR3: CASIPGGPGYSPEAFF. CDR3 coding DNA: TGTGCCAGCATCCCCGGGGGGCCGGGCTATAGTCCTGAAGCTTTCTTT. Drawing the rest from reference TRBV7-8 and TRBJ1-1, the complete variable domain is GAGVSQSPRYKVAKRGQDVALRCDPISGHVSLFWYQQALGQGPEFLTYFQNEAQLDKSGLPSDRFFAERPEGSVSTLKIQRTQQEDSAVYLCASIPGGPGYSPEAFFGQGTRLTVV.

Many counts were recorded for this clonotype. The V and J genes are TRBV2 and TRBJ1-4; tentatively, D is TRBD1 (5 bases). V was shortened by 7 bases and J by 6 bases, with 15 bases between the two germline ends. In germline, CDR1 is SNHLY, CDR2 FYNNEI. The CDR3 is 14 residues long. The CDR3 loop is CASTYPGRDEKLFF. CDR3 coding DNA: TGTGCCAGCACCTATCCAGGGCGAGATGAAAAACTGTTTTTT. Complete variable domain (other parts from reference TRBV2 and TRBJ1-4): EPEVTQTPSHQVTQMGQEVILRCVPISNHLYFYWYRQILGQKVEFLVSFYNNEISEKSEIFDDQFSVERPDGSNFTLKIRSTKLEDSAMYFCASTYPGRDEKLFFGSGTQLSVL.

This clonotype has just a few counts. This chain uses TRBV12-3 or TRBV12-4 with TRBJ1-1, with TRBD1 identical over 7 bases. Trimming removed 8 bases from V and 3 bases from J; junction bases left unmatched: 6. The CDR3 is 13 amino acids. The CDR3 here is CASDSDRDTEAFF. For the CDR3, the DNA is TGTGCCAGCGATTCCGACAGGGACACTGAAGCTTTCTTT.

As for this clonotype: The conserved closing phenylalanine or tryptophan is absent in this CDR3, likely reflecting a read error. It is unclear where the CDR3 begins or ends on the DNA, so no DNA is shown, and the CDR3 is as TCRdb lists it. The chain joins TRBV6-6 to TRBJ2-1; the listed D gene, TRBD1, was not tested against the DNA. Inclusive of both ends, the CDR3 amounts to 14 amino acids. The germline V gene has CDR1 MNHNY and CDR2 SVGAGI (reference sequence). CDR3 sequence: CASSYTPGSLAIGL.

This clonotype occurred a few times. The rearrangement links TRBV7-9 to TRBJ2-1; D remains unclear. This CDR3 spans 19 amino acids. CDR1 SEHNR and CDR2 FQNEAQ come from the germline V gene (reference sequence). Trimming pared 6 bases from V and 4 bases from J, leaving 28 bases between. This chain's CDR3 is CASSGIGSVFPATYNEQFF. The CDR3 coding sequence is TGTGCCAGCAGTGGGATTGGTTCGGTGTTTCCTGCTACATACAATGAGCAGTTCTTC.

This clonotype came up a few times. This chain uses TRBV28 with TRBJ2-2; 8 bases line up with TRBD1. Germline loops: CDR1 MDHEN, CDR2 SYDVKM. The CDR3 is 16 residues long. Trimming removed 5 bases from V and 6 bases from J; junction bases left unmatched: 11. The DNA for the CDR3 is TGTGCCAGCAGTACGGACAGGGAGTCCAGAGCCGGGGAGCTGTTTTTT. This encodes CASSTDRESRAGELFF.

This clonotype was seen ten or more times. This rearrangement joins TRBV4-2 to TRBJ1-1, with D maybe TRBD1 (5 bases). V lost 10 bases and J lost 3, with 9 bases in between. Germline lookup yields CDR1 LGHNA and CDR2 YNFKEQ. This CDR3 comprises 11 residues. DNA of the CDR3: TGTGCCATCCAGGGTGACACTGAAGCTTTCTTT. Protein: CAIQGDTEAFF.

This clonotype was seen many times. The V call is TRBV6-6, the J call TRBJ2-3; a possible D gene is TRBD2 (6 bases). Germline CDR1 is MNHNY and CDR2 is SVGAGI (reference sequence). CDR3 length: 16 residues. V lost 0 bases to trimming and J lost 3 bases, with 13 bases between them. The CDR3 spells CASSYSRDSATDTQYF. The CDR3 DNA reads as TGTGCCAGCAGTTACTCTCGGGACTCTGCTACAGATACGCAGTATTTT.

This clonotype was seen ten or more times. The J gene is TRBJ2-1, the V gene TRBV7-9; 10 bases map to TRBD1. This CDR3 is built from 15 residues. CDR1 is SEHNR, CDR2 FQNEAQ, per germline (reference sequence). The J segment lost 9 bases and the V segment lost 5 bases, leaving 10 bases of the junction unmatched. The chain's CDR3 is CASSGRDRGEAEQFF. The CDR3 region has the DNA TGTGCCAGCAGCGGCCGGGACAGGGGAGAAGCTGAGCAGTTCTTC.

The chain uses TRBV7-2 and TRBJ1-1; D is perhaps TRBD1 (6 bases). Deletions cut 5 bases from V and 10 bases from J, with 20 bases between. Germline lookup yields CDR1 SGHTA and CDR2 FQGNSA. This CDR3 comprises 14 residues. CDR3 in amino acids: CASSPQGKVTLAFF. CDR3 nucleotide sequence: TGTGCCAGCAGCCCGCAGGGGAAAGTCACTTTAGCTTTCTTT.

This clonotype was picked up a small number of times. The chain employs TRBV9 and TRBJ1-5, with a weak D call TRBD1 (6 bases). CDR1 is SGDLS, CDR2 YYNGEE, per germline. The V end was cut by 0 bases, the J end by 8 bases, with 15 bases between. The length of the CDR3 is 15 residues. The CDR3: CASSVVGARDEPQHF. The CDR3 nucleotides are TGTGCCAGCAGCGTAGTGGGGGCGCGTGACGAGCCCCAGCATTTT.

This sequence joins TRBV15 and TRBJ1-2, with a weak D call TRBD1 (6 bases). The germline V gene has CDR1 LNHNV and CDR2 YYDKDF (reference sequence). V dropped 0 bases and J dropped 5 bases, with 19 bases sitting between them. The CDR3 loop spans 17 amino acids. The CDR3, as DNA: TGTGCCACCAGCAGAGATCGAATCGGGGGGGCAAGATATGGCTACACCTTC. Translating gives CATSRDRIGGARYGYTF.

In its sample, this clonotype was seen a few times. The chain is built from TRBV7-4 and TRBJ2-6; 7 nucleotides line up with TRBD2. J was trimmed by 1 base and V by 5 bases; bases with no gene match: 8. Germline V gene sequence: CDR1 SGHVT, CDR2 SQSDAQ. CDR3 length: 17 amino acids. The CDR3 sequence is CASSHLAAGSGANVLTF. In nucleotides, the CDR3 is TGTGCCAGCAGCCATCTAGCGGCCGGGTCTGGGGCCAACGTCCTGACTTTC.

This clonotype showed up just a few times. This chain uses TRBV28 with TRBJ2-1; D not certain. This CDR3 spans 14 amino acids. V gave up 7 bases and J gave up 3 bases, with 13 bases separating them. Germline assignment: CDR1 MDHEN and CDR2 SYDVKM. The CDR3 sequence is CASTGSVYYNEQFF. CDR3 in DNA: TGTGCCAGCACAGGAAGCGTATACTACAATGAGCAGTTCTTC.

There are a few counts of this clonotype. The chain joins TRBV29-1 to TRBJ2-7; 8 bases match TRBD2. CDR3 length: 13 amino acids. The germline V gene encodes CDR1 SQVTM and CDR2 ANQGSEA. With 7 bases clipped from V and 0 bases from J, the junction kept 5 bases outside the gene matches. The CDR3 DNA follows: TGCAGCGCCGCAGCGGGGGACTCCTACGAGCAGTACTTC. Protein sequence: CSAAAGDSYEQYF.

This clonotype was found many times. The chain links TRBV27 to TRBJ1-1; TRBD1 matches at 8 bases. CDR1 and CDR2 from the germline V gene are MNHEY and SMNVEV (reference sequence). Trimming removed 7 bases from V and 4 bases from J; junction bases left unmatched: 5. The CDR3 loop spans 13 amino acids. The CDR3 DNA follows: TGTGCCAGCACCCCTGGGACAGGCACTGAAGCTTTCTTT. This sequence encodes CASTPGTGTEAFF.